The 31 T cell receptor beta chains listed next were all sequenced from one sample in a study of blood T cell repertoires in COVID-19. The protocol was immunoSEQ multiplex PCR, while the TCRdb copy is restricted to in-frame clones and leaves out a portion. The repertoire holds fewer than 120,000 clones, with 80% to 90% as singletons. The specimen sequenced was peripheral blood. The receptors derive from an older woman with acute or convalescent COVID-19.

This clone appeared a few times. The chain is built from TRBV4-1 and TRBJ2-2, with D possibly being TRBD2 (5 bases). CDR1 is MGHRA and CDR2 is YSYEKL in the germline V gene. With 3 bases removed from V and 0 bases from J, the gap between germline ends came to 11 bases. The CDR3 totals 16 residues. CDR3 amino acids: CASSHLSASNTGELFF. CDR3 in DNA: TGCGCCAGCAGCCACCTTAGCGCCTCGAACACCGGGGAGCTGTTTTTT.

This chain uses TRBV30 with TRBJ1-4; D gene uncertain. Germline V gene lookup returns CDR1 GTSNPN and CDR2 SVGIG (reference sequence). The CDR3 runs 14 residues. V gave up 2 bases and J gave up 7 bases, with 14 bases separating them. DNA for the CDR3: TGTGCCTGGAGTTTGGAGACCGGGAGTGAAAAACTGTTTTTT. Amino acids: CAWSLETGSEKLFF.

The CDR3 DNA reads as TGTGCCAGCAGTTCGGGGGGGTCCTACGAGCAGTACTTC. Its protein is CASSSGGSYEQYF. This sequence joins TRBV9 and TRBJ2-7; 8 positions match TRBD2. The CDR3 contains 13 residues. J lost 1 base, V lost 5 bases, and 2 bases had no gene match. CDR1 and CDR2 (germline): SGDLS, YYNGEE. Variable domain in full (rest from reference TRBV9 and TRBJ2-7): DSGVTQTPKHLITATGQRVTLRCSPRSGDLSVYWYQQSLDQGLQFLIQYYNGEERAKGNILERFSAQQFPDLHSELNLSSLELGDSALYFCASSSGGSYEQYFGPGTRLTVT.

This chain uses TRBV28 with TRBJ2-1, with D possibly being TRBD2 (5 bases). Per the germline V gene, CDR1 is MDHEN and CDR2 is SYDVKM. The V end was cut by 6 bases, the J end by 7 bases, with 19 bases between. The CDR3 consists of 15 residues. CDR3 bases: TGTGCCAGCAGGATCATAAGGGCGGGCGGGAATGAGCAGTTCTTC. This codes for CASRIIRAGGNEQFF.

This sequence joins TRBV19 and TRBJ2-1; 14 bases fit TRBD2. Germline loops: CDR1 LNHDA, CDR2 SQIVND (reference sequence). The trim removed 5 bases at V and 4 bases at J, leaving 1 base unmatched. The CDR3 sequence is 15 residues long. The CDR3 protein is CASSGTSGGYNEQFF. The CDR3 DNA reads as TGTGCCAGTAGTGGGACTAGCGGGGGTTACAATGAGCAGTTCTTC.

This clone was detected only a few times. The rearrangement uses TRBV9 and TRBJ1-2, with D possibly being TRBD1 (5 bases). The CDR3 sequence is 15 residues long. Germline V lookup: CDR1 SGDLS, CDR2 YYNGEE. Trimming removed 0 bases at V and 12 bases at J, with 21 bases between. The CDR3 reads CASSVDGGSGPSNTF. The CDR3 region has the DNA TGTGCCAGCAGCGTAGACGGGGGGTCAGGGCCCTCTAACACCTTC.

The chain carries TRBV4-2 and TRBJ2-3; the match to TRBD2 covers 11 bases. Germline V gene lookup returns CDR1 LGHNA and CDR2 YNFKEQ. This CDR3 region has 18 residues. The trim removed 0 bases at V and 4 bases at J, leaving 9 bases unmatched. The CDR3 loop reads CASSQEKVTSGAPDTQYF. DNA of the CDR3: TGTGCCAGCAGCCAAGAAAAGGTGACTAGCGGGGCCCCAGATACGCAGTATTTT.

The J gene is TRBJ2-5, the V gene TRBV25-1, with 7 bases lining up with TRBD1. Germline V gene sequence: CDR1 MGHDK, CDR2 SYGVNS. The J segment lost 2 bases and the V segment lost 0 bases, leaving 9 bases of the junction unmatched. The CDR3 is 17 amino acids. Written as DNA, the CDR3 is TGTGCCAGCAGTGAATACGTAGGGGGACAGCTGCAAGAGACCCAGTACTTC. Amino acid sequence: CASSEYVGGQLQETQYF.

The J gene is TRBJ2-5, the V gene TRBV5-1; TRBD2 is a possible D gene (6 bases). The V gene's germline CDR1 is SGHRS and CDR2 YFSETQ. The CDR3 runs 14 residues. V lost 3 bases to trimming and J lost 5 bases, with 14 bases between them. CDR3 sequence: CASSSTTGEETQYF. The CDR3, as DNA: TGCGCCAGCAGCTCTACGACGGGGGAGGAGACCCAGTACTTC.

The chain links TRBV2 to TRBJ2-7; 7 nucleotides match TRBD1. V lost 4 bases and J lost 5; bases outside the gene matches: 5. This CDR3 has 13 amino acids. The V gene's germline CDR1 is SNHLY and CDR2 FYNNEI. The CDR3 spells CASSVNRGNEQYF. CDR3 bases: TGTGCCAGCAGTGTTAACAGGGGTAACGAGCAGTACTTC.

The chain is built from TRBV6-5 and TRBJ1-1, with TRBD1 matching over 10 bases. V lost 9 bases, J lost 4 bases, and 11 bases stayed unmatched. The CDR3 length is 15 residues. Germline assignment: CDR1 MNHEY and CDR2 SVGAGI. In nucleotides, the CDR3 is TGTGCCAGTACCGACAGGGGGCGCGTGGGCACTGAAGCTTTCTTT. It encodes CASTDRGRVGTEAFF.

This chain uses TRBV6-1 with TRBJ1-2; D is unresolved. CDR1 is MNHNS and CDR2 is SASEGT in the germline V gene. The CDR3 runs 14 residues. The V end lost 2 bases, the J end lost 3 bases, and 10 bases lay between the germline ends. CDR3 nucleotide sequence: TGTGCCAGCAGTGAAATGGGAGGCTACTATGGCTACACCTTC. It codes for CASSEMGGYYGYTF.

The chain recombines TRBV27 with TRBJ2-7; D is unresolved. This CDR3 region has 13 residues. The V gene's germline CDR1 is MNHEY and CDR2 SMNVEV (reference sequence). The V end was cut by 0 bases, the J end by 3 bases, with 6 bases between. This CDR3 reads CASSLSGLYEQYF. In DNA, the CDR3 is TGTGCCAGCAGTTTATCCGGTCTCTACGAGCAGTACTTC.

The V call is TRBV7-9, the J call TRBJ1-4; D possibly corresponds to TRBD1 (5 bases). Germline assignment: CDR1 SEHNR and CDR2 FQNEAQ (reference sequence). V gave up 0 bases and J gave up 7 bases, with 12 bases separating them. The CDR3 loop spans 15 amino acids. The CDR3 DNA reads as TGTGCCAGCAGCTTAGCAGGGGTTCCGGGTGAAAAACTGTTTTTT. Its protein is CASSLAGVPGEKLFF.

The chain combines TRBV6-2 or TRBV6-3 with TRBJ1-1, with 7 bases fitting TRBD1. The CDR3 length is 18 residues. In germline, CDR1 is MNHEY, CDR2 SVGEGT. J lost 0 bases, V lost 5 bases, and 15 bases had no gene match. The CDR3 coding sequence is TGTGCCAGCAGTAACGCCGGGACAGAGCTTACGATGAACACTGAAGCTTTCTTT. This codes for CASSNAGTELTMNTEAFF.

The chain combines TRBV4-2 with TRBJ2-3, with D unresolved. Germline CDR1 reads LGHNA; CDR2 reads YNFKEQ. This CDR3 is 16 amino acids long. With 0 bases removed from V and 2 bases from J, the gap between germline ends came to 12 bases. In DNA, the CDR3 is TGTGCCAGCAGCCAAGATGGTTCGGGTAACACAGATACGCAGTATTTT. Protein product: CASSQDGSGNTDTQYF.

The genes are TRBV28 and TRBJ1-2, with unresolved D. Between the trimmed V and J ends, which lost 6 bases and 3 bases, there was a span of 8 bases. This CDR3 has 12 residues. CDR1 is MDHEN and CDR2 is SYDVKM in the germline V gene. The CDR3 reads CASSSYYYGYTF. CDR3 sequence (DNA): TGTGCCAGCAGCTCATACTACTATGGCTACACCTTC.

In DNA form, the CDR3 reads TGCGCCAGCAGCCAACTAGTAAGGGGCGCCGGGGAGCTGTTTTTT. This encodes CASSQLVRGAGELFF. This chain connects TRBV4-3 to TRBJ2-2; maybe TRBD1 (5 bases). This CDR3 region has 15 residues. Trimming stripped 2 bases from V and 6 bases from J, with 13 bases between. Germline-derived CDR1 and CDR2 are LGHNA and YSLEER.

This chain links TRBV6-5 with TRBJ1-2, with 7 positions matching TRBD1. The CDR3 runs to 14 residues. V dropped 7 bases and J dropped 0; count of bases not matched to a gene: 5. Germline values: CDR1 MNHEY, CDR2 SVGAGI. In DNA, the CDR3 is TGTGCCAGCAAATCGACAGGGACTAACTATGGCTACACCTTC. Protein: CASKSTGTNYGYTF.

This clone was counted between two and nine times. The chain combines TRBV7-3 with TRBJ1-1, with a weak D call TRBD1 (5 bases). V was shortened by 2 bases and J by 7 bases, with 11 bases between the two germline ends. Germline CDR1 is SGHTA and CDR2 is FQGTGA. This CDR3 contains 13 residues. The CDR3 region is CASSLQTDSEAFF. The CDR3, as DNA: TGTGCCAGCAGCTTACAAACCGACAGTGAAGCTTTCTTT.

The chain couples TRBV9 to TRBJ1-2, with a weak D call TRBD1 (6 bases). This CDR3 is 15 amino acids long. CDR1 and CDR2 (germline): SGDLS, YYNGEE. Trimming removed 0 bases at V and 2 bases at J, with 11 bases between. The CDR3 loop reads CASSVEGGTNYGYTF. CDR3 sequence (DNA): TGTGCCAGCAGCGTAGAGGGAGGGACAAACTATGGCTACACCTTC. The full variable domain, rest sourced from reference TRBV9 and TRBJ1-2, is DSGVTQTPKHLITATGQRVTLRCSPRSGDLSVYWYQQSLDQGLQFLIQYYNGEERAKGNILERFSAQQFPDLHSELNLSSLELGDSALYFCASSVEGGTNYGYTFGSGTRLTVV.

The rearrangement joins TRBV15 to TRBJ1-1, with 7 bases aligning to TRBD1. The CDR3 contains 13 residues. CDR1 and CDR2 from the germline V gene are LNHNV and YYDKDF (reference sequence). Trimming cost V 8 bases and J 1 base; bases outside gene matches: 4. As DNA, the CDR3 is TGTGCCACCCACAGGGGTGAGAACACTGAAGCTTTCTTT. It encodes CATHRGENTEAFF.

The CDR3 coding sequence is TGCGCCAGCAGCTTGGAAGGCAGGGGGGCTGAAAAACTGTTTTTT. The encoded protein is CASSLEGRGAEKLFF. This chain uses TRBV5-1 with TRBJ1-4, with TRBD1 identical over 7 bases. Germline V CDR1 and CDR2: SGHRS, YFSETQ. The trim removed 0 bases at V and 7 bases at J, leaving 6 bases unmatched. CDR3 length: 15 residues.

The chain uses TRBV30 and TRBJ1-1; tentatively, D is TRBD1 (5 bases). CDR1 is GTSNPN and CDR2 is SVGIG in the germline V gene (reference sequence). Trimming pared 1 base from V and 6 bases from J, leaving 15 bases between. CDR3 size: 14 residues. The CDR3 loop reads CAWSAAGFFAEAFF. DNA for the CDR3: TGTGCCTGGAGTGCGGCAGGGTTTTTCGCTGAAGCTTTCTTT.

This clone showed up just once. This chain uses TRBV29-1 with TRBJ1-2; TRBD1 might be the D (5 bases). V lost 5 bases to trimming and J lost 3 bases, with 13 bases between them. The germline V gene has CDR1 SQVTM and CDR2 ANQGSEA. The CDR3 runs to 13 residues. In DNA form, the CDR3 reads TGCAGCGTTTCACCCCGACAGCACTATGGCTACACCTTC. It codes for CSVSPRQHYGYTF. Complete variable domain (other parts from reference TRBV29-1 and TRBJ1-2): SAVISQKPSRDICQRGTSLTIQCQVDSQVTMMFWYRQQPGQSLTLIATANQGSEATYESGFVIDKFPISRPNLTFSTLTVSNMSPEDSSIYLCSVSPRQHYGYTFGSGTRLTVV.

The V and J genes are TRBV3-1 (or the pseudogene TRBV3-2) and TRBJ2-7; tentatively, D is TRBD1 (6 bases). Trimming shortened V by 0 bases and J by 6 bases, and 15 bases separated the two germline ends. CDR1 LGHDT and CDR2 YNNKEL come from the germline V gene (reference sequence). CDR3 length equals 15 residues. In DNA, the CDR3 is TGTGCCAGCAGCCAAGATAAAGGGTTCAGGGGCGAGCAGTACTTC. Protein product: CASSQDKGFRGEQYF.

The chain couples TRBV2 to TRBJ2-1; 16 positions match TRBD2. CDR1 is SNHLY, CDR2 FYNNEI, per germline. The trim removed 6 bases at V and 8 bases at J, leaving 4 bases unmatched. The CDR3 sequence is 15 residues long. CDR3 residues: CASSGTSGGVYEQFF. CDR3 bases: TGTGCCAGCAGCGGGACTAGCGGGGGGGTCTATGAGCAGTTCTTC.

The V call is TRBV4-3, the J call TRBJ1-5; perhaps TRBD1 as D (6 bases). Germline V CDR1 and CDR2: LGHNA, YSLEER. The germline V and J ends were trimmed by 0 bases and 6 bases, with 12 bases remaining between them. This CDR3 region has 15 residues. CDR3 coding DNA: TGCGCCAGCAGCCAAGATCTACAGGGAACTCAGCCCCAGCATTTT. It encodes CASSQDLQGTQPQHF.

The chain recombines TRBV7-2 with TRBJ2-1; D may be TRBD1 (5 bases). V gave up 4 bases and J gave up 16 bases, with 17 bases separating them. Germline V CDR1 and CDR2: SGHTA, FQGNSA. This CDR3 has 12 amino acids. The DNA of the CDR3 is TGTGCCAGCAGCTCGCTGGGGCAGCCTAACTTCTTC. Protein: CASSSLGQPNFF.

This chain joins TRBV9 and TRBJ2-1; 7 nucleotides align to TRBD2. Germline V gene data show CDR1 as SGDLS and CDR2 as YYNGEE. V was clipped by 4 bases and J by 6 bases; unmatched bases: 22. The CDR3 totals 19 residues. The CDR3 loop reads CASSPKPWDSGRDLNEQFF. The CDR3 DNA follows: TGTGCCAGCAGCCCAAAGCCTTGGGATAGCGGGCGGGATCTCAATGAGCAGTTCTTC.

This chain connects TRBV6-5 to TRBJ1-4; D remains ambiguous. V lost 4 bases, J lost 9 bases, and 12 bases lay in between. Germline lookup yields CDR1 MNHEY and CDR2 SVGAGI. The CDR3 totals 13 residues. The CDR3: CASSSEILKKLFF. DNA for the CDR3: TGTGCCAGCAGTTCTGAGATCCTCAAAAAACTGTTTTTT.